These 5 T cell receptor beta chains originate from one sample sequenced in a study of blood T cell repertoires in COVID-19. Libraries were prepared by immunoSEQ multiplex PCR; TCRdb keeps only in-frame clonotypes and omits some of them. The data contain roughly 280,000 clones, more than 80% of them seen just once; the ten biggest clones take up over 2%. The material sequenced was PBMCs or T cells enriched from blood (not recorded which). These receptors all stem from a woman between 18 and 30 years old who had recovered from COVID-19.

The chain links TRBV4-2 to TRBJ1-1, with TRBD1 identical over 7 bases. This CDR3 region has 12 residues. Trimming cost V 1 base and J 11 bases; bases outside gene matches: 4. The germline V gene encodes CDR1 LGHNA and CDR2 YNFKEQ. CDR3 bases: TGTGCCAGCAGCCAAGGAGGGACAGTGGCTTTCTTT. Amino acids: CASSQGGTVAFF.

This clone appeared a few times. The genes are TRBV6-6 and TRBJ1-3; D remains ambiguous. Germline V gene sequence: CDR1 MNHNY, CDR2 SVGAGI (reference sequence). CDR3 length equals 15 residues. V lost 5 bases to trimming and J lost 9 bases, with 20 bases between them. The CDR3 DNA sequence: TGTGCCAGCAGTCCCTCCGCCGCGGAATACGGCACCATATATTTT. The encoded protein is CASSPSAAEYGTIYF.

The V gene is TRBV15, the J gene TRBJ2-5; 7 bases fit TRBD1. There are 17 residues in the CDR3. In germline, CDR1 is LNHNV, CDR2 YYDKDF (reference sequence). Losses at the gene ends were 3 bases for V and 4 bases for J; bases not matched to a gene: 14. For the CDR3, the DNA is TGTGCCACCAGCAGGATATTACAACGACGGGACAGAGAGACCCAGTACTTC. This codes for CATSRILQRRDRETQYF.

The rearrangement links TRBV5-5 to TRBJ2-7; 7 bases are shared with TRBD1. This CDR3 contains 12 residues. J was trimmed by 6 bases and V by 7 bases; bases with no gene match: 7. Germline V gene lookup returns CDR1 SGHKS and CDR2 YYEKEE (reference sequence). CDR3: CASGDRVGEQYF. In DNA form, the CDR3 reads TGTGCCAGCGGCGACAGGGTAGGCGAGCAGTACTTC. Full variable domain (missing parts from reference TRBV5-5 and TRBJ2-7): DAGVTQSPTHLIKTRGQQVTLRCSPISGHKSVSWYQQVLGQGPQFIFQYYEKEERGRGNFPDRFSARQFPNYSSELNVNALLLGDSALYLCASGDRVGEQYFGPGTRLTVT.

This rearrangement joins TRBV7-3 to TRBJ2-4, with 8 nucleotides matching TRBD1. CDR1 SGHTA and CDR2 FQGTGA come from the germline V gene. The CDR3 is made up of 16 amino acids. With V trimmed by 3 bases and J by 0 bases, 4 bases remained unmatched. The CDR3 nucleotides are TGTGCCAGCAGCTTGACAGGGGAAGTAGCCAAAAACATTCAGTACTTC. It codes for CASSLTGEVAKNIQYF.